Below are 28 T cell receptor beta chains sequenced from a single sample in a study of blood T cell repertoires in COVID-19. This table comes from immunoSEQ multiplex PCR, and its TCRdb copy is limited to in-frame clones, with some not included. The sample has tens of thousands of clones, 75% to 90% seen once. Source material: peripheral blood. These receptors originate from a woman older than 75 with COVID-19, enrolled during active disease.

This chain links TRBV5-4 with TRBJ2-1; 12 bases agree with TRBD1. Looked up from germline, CDR1 is SGHNT and CDR2 is YYREEE (reference sequence). The CDR3 consists of 15 residues. V shed 4 bases, J shed 9 bases, and the junction held 8 bases outside the gene matches. The CDR3 here is CASSIPGQGAFEQFF. The CDR3 region has the DNA TGTGCCAGCAGCATCCCGGGACAGGGGGCGTTTGAGCAGTTCTTC.

This clone has more than one count but fewer than ten. The chain employs TRBV28 and TRBJ2-1; D is unresolved. CDR3 length equals 12 residues. CDR1 MDHEN and CDR2 SYDVKM come from the germline V gene. With 5 bases removed from V and 9 bases from J, the gap between germline ends came to 11 bases. The CDR3 region has the DNA TGTGCCAGCAGTCTCCTGATCGGTGAGCAGTTCTTC. Translating gives CASSLLIGEQFF.

The chain is built from TRBV14 and TRBJ1-2; 7 bases map to TRBD1. Unmatched junction bases numbered 7, after V lost 7 bases and J lost 2 bases. Germline assignment: CDR1 SGHDN and CDR2 FVKESK. This CDR3 is built from 14 residues. CDR3 in DNA: TGTGCCAGCAACCCTCTCAGGGGGAACTATGGCTACACCTTC. Amino acids: CASNPLRGNYGYTF.

The chain combines TRBV7-8 with TRBJ2-7; 10 bases are shared with TRBD1. V was clipped by 5 bases and J by 4 bases; unmatched bases: 5. This CDR3 is built from 14 residues. Germline values: CDR1 SGHVS, CDR2 FQNEAQ. CDR3 loop: CASSTPGQGYEQYF. CDR3 nucleotide sequence: TGTGCCAGCAGCACCCCGGGACAGGGGTACGAGCAGTACTTC. The entire variable domain, with the rest obtained from reference TRBV7-8 and TRBJ2-7, is as follows: GAGVSQSPRYKVAKRGQDVALRCDPISGHVSLFWYQQALGQGPEFLTYFQNEAQLDKSGLPSDRFFAERPEGSVSTLKIQRTQQEDSAVYLCASSTPGQGYEQYFGPGTRLTVT.

In DNA, the CDR3 is TGCGCCAGCAGCTTACCTAGGACAGGGGGCGCGGGTACCGGGGAGCTGTTTTTT. It codes for CASSLPRTGGAGTGELFF. The V and J genes are TRBV5-1 and TRBJ2-2; 11 nucleotides match TRBD1. The germline CDR1 and CDR2 sequences are SGHRS and YFSETQ. The CDR3 sequence is 18 residues long. V lost 2 bases, J lost 5 bases, and 11 bases stayed unmatched.

This clone was detected only a few times. This chain uses TRBV20-1 with TRBJ2-7, with D unresolved. The CDR3 contains 10 residues. Germline assignment: CDR1 DFQATT and CDR2 SNEGSKA (reference sequence). Trimming took off 6 bases at V and 3 bases at J, with 6 bases between the two ends. The CDR3 reads CSATGYEQYF. CDR3 sequence (DNA): TGCAGTGCCACCGGCTACGAGCAGTACTTC.

The chain couples TRBV5-1 to TRBJ1-6, with a possible D match to TRBD1 (5 bases). Trimming took off 0 bases at V and 7 bases at J, with 11 bases between the two ends. The germline V gene has CDR1 SGHRS and CDR2 YFSETQ. The CDR3 totals 15 residues. In nucleotides, the CDR3 is TGCGCCAGCAGCTTGGCCAGCGACAGAAATTCACCCCTCCACTTT. This gives the protein CASSLASDRNSPLHF.

This chain links TRBV18 with TRBJ2-6, with D maybe TRBD1 (6 bases). Germline V lookup: CDR1 KGHSH, CDR2 LQKENI. This CDR3 spans 17 amino acids. Trimming left V 6 bases short and J 2 bases short, with 17 bases between. The CDR3 nucleotides read TGTGCCAGCTCCCCCCTACCGACAGGCCCTGGGGCCAACGTCCTGACTTTC. This gives the protein CASSPLPTGPGANVLTF.

The V call is TRBV15, the J call TRBJ2-3; the match to TRBD2 covers 11 bases. This CDR3 contains 16 residues. V gave up 1 base and J gave up 4 bases; unmatched junction bases: 4. Germline V gene sequence: CDR1 LNHNV, CDR2 YYDKDF (reference sequence). CDR3 coding DNA: TGTGCCACCAGCAGAGTTGGTAGCGGGAGGGCAGATACGCAGTATTTT. Amino acids: CATSRVGSGRADTQYF.

This chain uses TRBV28 with TRBJ2-5, with D possibly being TRBD1 (6 bases). From germline, CDR1 is MDHEN and CDR2 SYDVKM. The CDR3 extends over 13 amino acids. Trimming took off 5 bases at V and 5 bases at J, with 12 bases between the two ends. CDR3 loop: CASSGRGLETQYF. The CDR3 nucleotides are TGTGCCAGCAGTGGCAGGGGCCTCGAGACCCAGTACTTC.

The V and J genes are TRBV29-1 and TRBJ2-5; D might be TRBD2 (6 bases). The germline V gene has CDR1 SQVTM and CDR2 ANQGSEA. The CDR3 is made up of 13 amino acids. V dropped 4 bases and J dropped 5 bases, with 14 bases sitting between them. The CDR3, as DNA: TGCAGCGTTGTGGAGGGACCTTTGGAGACCCAGTACTTC. Translation gives CSVVEGPLETQYF.

This rearrangement joins TRBV9 to TRBJ2-2, with TRBD2 matching over 7 bases. CDR3 length: 13 residues. Germline V gene data show CDR1 as SGDLS and CDR2 as YYNGEE. Losses at the gene ends were 0 bases for V and 10 bases for J; bases not matched to a gene: 3. Here the CDR3 DNA reads TGTGCCAGCAGCGTAGCTGCGGGAGCGGAGCTGTTTTTT. The encoded protein is CASSVAAGAELFF.

This sequence joins TRBV5-6 and TRBJ2-5; D gene ambiguous. V lost 2 bases and J lost 3, with 2 bases in between. The CDR3 totals 11 residues. CDR1 SGHDT and CDR2 YYEEEE come from the germline V gene. The CDR3 reads CASSFEETQYF. Here the CDR3 DNA reads TGTGCCAGCAGCTTCGAAGAGACCCAGTACTTC. The full variable domain, in which reference TRBV5-6 and TRBJ2-5 provide the parts outside the CDR3, is DAGVTQSPTHLIKTRGQQVTLRCSPKSGHDTVSWYQQALGQGPQFIFQYYEEEERQRGNFPDRFSGHQFPNYSSELNVNALLLGDSALYLCASSFEETQYFGPGTRLLVL.

The CDR3 loop is CASSRQLAGGLDEQFF. The CDR3 nucleotides read TGCGCCAGCAGTCGACAACTAGCGGGGGGGCTCGATGAGCAGTTCTTC. The chain uses TRBV10-2 and TRBJ2-1, with 13 bases lining up with TRBD2. CDR1 is WSHSY, CDR2 SAAADI, per germline. The CDR3 sequence is 16 residues long. V lost 5 bases to trimming and J lost 8 bases; unmatched junction nucleotides: 9.

V usage is TRBV15 and J usage is TRBJ1-2; 8 positions agree with TRBD1. V was clipped by 1 base and J by 4 bases; unmatched bases: 11. Germline V gene lookup returns CDR1 LNHNV and CDR2 YYDKDF (reference sequence). This CDR3 has 17 amino acids. The CDR3 DNA follows: TGTGCCACCAGCAGAGGGAGCCGGGACAGGCCTTCCTATGGCTACACCTTC. The encoded protein is CATSRGSRDRPSYGYTF.

V and J are TRBV18 and TRBJ1-1; weak D call: TRBD1 (6 bases). Germline V gives CDR1 KGHSH, CDR2 LQKENI. V was pared by 0 bases and J by 7 bases, with 15 bases between. The CDR3 loop spans 15 amino acids. CDR3 residues: CASSPPSGRQDEAFF. The CDR3 DNA reads as TGTGCCAGCTCACCACCGTCCGGGCGACAGGATGAAGCTTTCTTT.

This clone was seen only once. The chain combines TRBV5-4 with TRBJ1-6, with 7 bases that match TRBD1. Germline CDR1 and CDR2: SGHNT and YYREEE (reference sequence). V was clipped by 4 bases and J by 0 bases; unmatched bases: 7. The CDR3 covers 17 residues. DNA for the CDR3: TGTGCCAGCAGCCAACAGGGGCTAAGCTCCTATAATTCACCCCTCCACTTT. Translated: CASSQQGLSSYNSPLHF.

CDR3 sequence: CASSVGGSYEQYF. CDR3 coding DNA: TGTGCCAGCAGCGTAGGCGGGAGCTACGAGCAGTACTTC. The V gene is TRBV9, the J gene TRBJ2-7; 7 positions agree with TRBD2. The CDR3 is made up of 13 amino acids. J gave up 3 bases and V 0 bases, and 0 bases lay outside the gene matches. CDR1 and CDR2 from the germline V gene are SGDLS and YYNGEE.

The J gene is TRBJ1-1, the V gene TRBV15; 9 bases are shared with TRBD1. Germline CDR1 and CDR2: LNHNV and YYDKDF (reference sequence). This CDR3 has 16 residues. Losses at the gene ends were 1 base for V and 11 bases for J; bases not matched to a gene: 14. DNA for the CDR3: TGTGCCACCAGCAGAGCCCCCACAGGGGGCTATGTTGTGGCTTTCTTT. Its translation: CATSRAPTGGYVVAFF.

This clone appeared a single time. The V call is TRBV18, the J call TRBJ2-5, with D perhaps matching TRBD1 (5 bases). Trimming stripped 5 bases from V and 0 bases from J, with 7 bases between. CDR1 and CDR2 (germline): KGHSH, LQKENI. The length of the CDR3 is 13 residues. In DNA, the CDR3 is TGTGCCAGCTCAGAGGACAACCAAGAGACCCAGTACTTC. Translating gives CASSEDNQETQYF.

The rearrangement joins TRBV2 to TRBJ2-5; weak D call: TRBD2 (6 bases). Per germline, CDR1 SNHLY and CDR2 FYNNEI. This CDR3 spans 15 amino acids. V shed 8 bases and J shed 3 bases, with 19 bases lying between them. This CDR3 reads CASLTRRASEETQYF. The CDR3 DNA reads TGTGCCAGCCTTACGAGACGGGCTAGCGAAGAGACCCAGTACTTC.

This rearrangement joins TRBV6-2 or TRBV6-3 to TRBJ2-7; D gene unclear. The V end was cut by 1 base, the J end by 0 bases, with 10 bases between. This CDR3 is 15 amino acids long. Germline V CDR1 and CDR2: MNHEY, SVGEGT. CDR3: CASSYYYISSYEQYF. CDR3 DNA: TGTGCCAGCAGTTACTACTACATAAGCTCCTACGAGCAGTACTTC.

This rearrangement joins TRBV7-2 to TRBJ2-3; TRBD2 matches at 12 bases. Germline loops: CDR1 SGHTA, CDR2 FQGNSA. V trimming: 0 bases; J trimming: 6 bases; junction bases outside the gene matches: 7. This CDR3 has 17 amino acids. In DNA form, the CDR3 reads TGTGCCAGCAGCTTAGCGTCTAGCGGGAGGGCCGTGGATACGCAGTATTTT. It codes for CASSLASSGRAVDTQYF.

The V gene is TRBV9, the J gene TRBJ1-2; 7 bases are a match to TRBD1. J was trimmed by 3 bases and V by 0 bases; bases with no gene match: 14. The CDR3 sequence is 18 residues long. CDR1 is SGDLS, CDR2 YYNGEE, per germline. CDR3 residues: CASSVVPGSRGEDYGYTF. For the CDR3, the DNA is TGTGCCAGCAGCGTAGTACCCGGGAGCAGGGGGGAAGACTATGGCTACACCTTC.

This chain connects TRBV19 to TRBJ1-1; D is unclear. The CDR3 contains 15 residues. V shed 3 bases and J shed 0 bases, with 11 bases lying between them. The germline CDR1 and CDR2 sequences are LNHDA and SQIVND (reference sequence). The CDR3 loop reads CASSIENLMNTEAFF. The CDR3 DNA is TGTGCCAGTAGTATCGAGAACCTCATGAACACTGAAGCTTTCTTT.

The chain recombines TRBV11-2 with TRBJ2-5; 9 bases agree with TRBD1. This CDR3 comprises 14 residues. After removal of 5 bases from V and 5 bases from J, the junction contained 6 bases not matched to a gene. The germline CDR1 and CDR2 sequences are SGHAT and FQNNGV. The CDR3 DNA sequence: TGTGCCAGCAGCGCCGGGACAGGGTGGGAGACCCAGTACTTC. Translated, it gives CASSAGTGWETQYF. Full variable domain (rest looked up from reference TRBV11-2 and TRBJ2-5): EAGVAQSPRYKIIEKRQSVAFWCNPISGHATLYWYQQILGQGPKLLIQFQNNGVVDDSQLPKDRFSAERLKGVDSTLKIQPAKLEDSAVYLCASSAGTGWETQYFGPGTRLLVL.

This clone has just a few counts. The V gene is TRBV7-9, the J gene TRBJ1-3; D ambiguous. This CDR3 comprises 12 residues. CDR1 and CDR2 (germline): SEHNR, FQNEAQ (reference sequence). V was clipped by 3 bases and J by 8 bases, with 8 bases between them. The CDR3 sequence is CASSLGADTIYF. CDR3 sequence (DNA): TGTGCCAGCAGCTTGGGTGCGGACACCATATATTTT.

The V gene is TRBV5-4, the J gene TRBJ2-3; D may be TRBD1 (7 bases). CDR1 is SGHNT, CDR2 YYREEE, per germline (reference sequence). The CDR3 consists of 16 residues. Trimming took 4 bases from V and 0 from J, leaving 15 bases between them. The CDR3 region has the DNA TGTGCCAGCAGCCTTCCAGGGGGGCAAAGCACAGATACGCAGTATTTT. Amino acid sequence: CASSLPGGQSTDTQYF. Full variable domain (rest looked up from reference TRBV5-4 and TRBJ2-3): ETGVTQSPTHLIKTRGQQVTLRCSSQSGHNTVSWYQQALGQGPQFIFQYYREEENGRGNFPPRFSGLQFPNYSSELNVNALELDDSALYLCASSLPGGQSTDTQYFGPGTRLTVL.